What follows are 26 T cell receptor beta chains derived from one specimen sequenced in a study of blood T cell repertoires in COVID-19. Clones were sequenced by immunoSEQ multiplex PCR, and TCRdb holds only the in-frame ones, with some missing. Among some 72,000 clones listed, 85% to 90% were seen once. Material for sequencing was peripheral blood. These receptor sequences come from a man aged 50 or older with active COVID-19.

This chain links TRBV19 with TRBJ1-2; 7 nucleotides agree with TRBD1. The CDR3 contains 14 residues. Germline V gives CDR1 LNHDA, CDR2 SQIVND (reference sequence). V lost 5 bases and J lost 5; bases outside the gene matches: 8. The CDR3 sequence: CASSLGTDSYGYTF. As DNA, the CDR3 is TGTGCCAGTAGTCTCGGGACAGACTCATATGGCTACACCTTC.

This chain joins TRBV7-9 and TRBJ2-2, with 10 nucleotides matching TRBD2. This CDR3 is built from 16 residues. V trimming: 5 bases; J trimming: 5 bases; junction bases outside the gene matches: 8. CDR1 and CDR2 from the germline V gene are SEHNR and FQNEAQ (reference sequence). CDR3: CASSPSGGARTGELFF. DNA for the CDR3: TGTGCCAGCAGCCCAAGCGGGGGGGCCCGAACCGGGGAGCTGTTTTTT.

A single count supports this clone. The V and J genes are TRBV5-8 and TRBJ1-3; a weak D match, TRBD1 (5 bases). Germline V gene sequence: CDR1 SGHTS, CDR2 YDEGEE. This CDR3 comprises 15 residues. The V and J ends lost 6 bases and 3 bases respectively, with 16 bases between them. The CDR3 spells CASTRHAGLGNTIYF. For the CDR3, the DNA is TGTGCCAGCACCCGCCACGCGGGGCTTGGAAACACCATATATTTT.

This chain connects TRBV5-4 to TRBJ2-5, with 12 bases matching TRBD2. V shed 3 bases and J 4 bases; nucleotides not matched to a gene: 1. CDR3 length: 14 residues. Germline lookup yields CDR1 SGHNT and CDR2 YYREEE (reference sequence). The CDR3 DNA sequence: TGTGCCAGCAGCTCGACTAGCGGGGGAGAGACCCAGTACTTC. Its translation: CASSSTSGGETQYF.

This clone was observed a single time. The CDR3 region is CASSERDRPRETQYF. In nucleotides, the CDR3 is TGTGCCAGCAGCGAACGGGACAGGCCGCGAGAGACCCAGTACTTC. The V gene is TRBV5-8, the J gene TRBJ2-5; 8 bases are a match to TRBD1. Germline trimming cut 4 bases from V and 4 bases from J; bases unmatched to any gene: 9. The CDR3 is made up of 15 amino acids. The germline CDR1 and CDR2 sequences are SGHTS and YDEGEE.

V usage is TRBV3-1 (or the pseudogene TRBV3-2) and J usage is TRBJ1-2; the D is unclear. The germline V and J ends were trimmed by 1 base and 8 bases, with 11 bases remaining between them. The CDR3 is 13 amino acids. Germline CDR1 LGHDT, CDR2 YNNKEL (reference sequence). The chain's CDR3 is CASSQGRVLGYTF. DNA of the CDR3: TGTGCCAGCAGCCAAGGGAGGGTTTTGGGCTACACCTTC.

J is TRBJ2-5 and V is TRBV9; weak D call: TRBD1 (5 bases). Trimming cost V 4 bases and J 2 bases, with 12 bases left between them. CDR1 and CDR2 from the germline V gene are SGDLS and YYNGEE. There are 14 residues in the CDR3. The CDR3 protein is CASSPSTAQETQYF. The CDR3 DNA follows: TGTGCCAGCAGCCCATCGACAGCACAAGAGACCCAGTACTTC.

The rearrangement uses TRBV7-2 and TRBJ1-5, with 7 bases matching TRBD1. Germline V gene lookup returns CDR1 SGHTA and CDR2 FQGNSA. With 2 bases clipped from V and 5 bases from J, the junction kept 6 bases outside the gene matches. There are 15 residues in the CDR3. Here the CDR3 reads CASSLSQGDYQPQHF. The CDR3 DNA reads TGTGCCAGCAGCTTAAGTCAGGGGGATTATCAGCCCCAGCATTTT.

This clone was seen a single time. The chain links TRBV29-1 to TRBJ2-1, with a weak D call TRBD1 (5 bases). V was pared by 7 bases and J by 0 bases, with 10 bases between. The CDR3 loop spans 13 amino acids. Germline V gives CDR1 SQVTM, CDR2 ANQGSEA. CDR3 sequence: CSADRSSYNEQFF. The CDR3 bases are TGCAGCGCCGACAGAAGCTCCTACAATGAGCAGTTCTTC.

Worth noting for this clone: Other DNA sequences in the sample encode the same CDR3. The chain is built from TRBV6-4 and TRBJ1-2, with 7 bases fitting TRBD1. Germline assignment: CDR1 MRHNA and CDR2 SNTAGT. The V gene end was trimmed by 5 bases and the J gene end by 7 bases; junction bases not matched to a gene: 10. This CDR3 contains 14 residues. CDR3 coding DNA: TGTGCCAGCAGTACAGGGGACCTCGCCGGTGGCTACACCTTC. Protein product: CASSTGDLAGGYTF.

This clone appeared a few times. The J gene is TRBJ1-3, the V gene TRBV6-5; D unresolved. V lost 6 bases to trimming and J lost 1 base, with 13 bases between them. Germline loops: CDR1 MNHEY, CDR2 SVGAGI. The CDR3 loop spans 15 amino acids. The CDR3 DNA sequence: TGTGCCAGCAGCTCCCCCGCGGGGTCTGGAAACACCATATATTTT. Protein sequence: CASSSPAGSGNTIYF.

The chain couples TRBV29-1 to TRBJ2-5; D perhaps matches TRBD1 (6 bases). The CDR3 has 13 residues. V shed 3 bases and J shed 4 bases, with 12 bases lying between them. Germline V gives CDR1 SQVTM, CDR2 ANQGSEA. CDR3 coding DNA: TGCAGCGTTGATCGAGGGGGAATAGAGACCCAGTACTTC. Its translation: CSVDRGGIETQYF. The whole variable domain, remainder taken from reference TRBV29-1 and TRBJ2-5, is SAVISQKPSRDICQRGTSLTIQCQVDSQVTMMFWYRQQPGQSLTLIATANQGSEATYESGFVIDKFPISRPNLTFSTLTVSNMSPEDSSIYLCSVDRGGIETQYFGPGTRLLVL.

V gene TRBV18 combines with J gene TRBJ2-1; 8 nucleotides align to TRBD2. The CDR3 has 17 amino acids. The trim removed 3 bases at V and 4 bases at J, leaving 11 bases unmatched. Germline values: CDR1 KGHSH, CDR2 LQKENI. CDR3 nucleotides: TGTGCCAGCTCACCCGATTTCTTAGCGGGATCATACAATGAGCAGTTCTTC. It specifies CASSPDFLAGSYNEQFF.

This clone was counted between two and nine times. V gene TRBV28 combines with J gene TRBJ2-7; tentative D call: TRBD1 (5 bases). The germline gives CDR1 MDHEN, CDR2 SYDVKM. This CDR3 spans 11 amino acids. The ends were cut back, 7 bases at V and 3 bases at J, with 7 bases in the middle. The CDR3 protein is CASKGVYEQYF. The CDR3 region has the DNA TGTGCCAGCAAAGGGGTCTACGAGCAGTACTTC.

The chain recombines TRBV7-9 with TRBJ2-1; tentatively, D is TRBD2 (5 bases). Trimming left V 4 bases short and J 8 bases short, with 15 bases between. The CDR3 extends over 14 amino acids. Germline V gives CDR1 SEHNR, CDR2 FQNEAQ (reference sequence). The DNA of the CDR3 is TGTGCCAGCAGCTCAGGTGTCTTCGGGGATGAGCAGTTCTTC. It translates to CASSSGVFGDEQFF. The entire variable domain, with the rest obtained from reference TRBV7-9 and TRBJ2-1, is as follows: DTGVSQNPRHKITKRGQNVTFRCDPISEHNRLYWYRQTLGQGPEFLTYFQNEAQLEKSRLLSDRFSAERPKGSFSTLEIQRTEQGDSAMYLCASSSGVFGDEQFFGPGTRLTVL.

This chain joins TRBV7-8 and TRBJ1-1; a possible D gene is TRBD1 (5 bases). The CDR3 length is 14 residues. Germline assignment: CDR1 SGHVS and CDR2 FQNEAQ. V dropped 6 bases and J dropped 2 bases, with 13 bases sitting between them. The CDR3 reads CASSFTDSNTEAFF. In DNA form, the CDR3 reads TGTGCCAGCAGTTTTACAGACAGTAACACTGAAGCTTTCTTT.

The chain employs TRBV3-1 (or the pseudogene TRBV3-2) and TRBJ2-1; unclear D gene. In germline, CDR1 is LGHDT, CDR2 YNNKEL (reference sequence). CDR3 length: 11 amino acids. Trimming removed 3 bases from V and 6 bases from J, with 3 bases in between. The CDR3 coding sequence is TGTGCCAGCAGCCACGGCAATGAGCAGTTCTTC. Its translation is CASSHGNEQFF.

Concerning this clone: This same CDR3 is encoded by further DNA sequences in the sample. The rearrangement uses TRBV2 and TRBJ1-4, with 8 bases identical to TRBD1. This CDR3 comprises 14 residues. Trimming cost V 6 bases and J 6 bases; bases outside gene matches: 6. The germline V gene encodes CDR1 SNHLY and CDR2 FYNNEI. The chain's CDR3 is CASRDRVGDEKLFF. The CDR3 DNA reads as TGTGCCAGCAGGGACAGGGTAGGGGATGAAAAACTGTTTTTT.

The V call is TRBV6-5, the J call TRBJ2-3, with TRBD2 matching 12 bases. Germline values: CDR1 MNHEY, CDR2 SVGAGI. V gave up 8 bases and J gave up 5 bases; unmatched junction bases: 5. The CDR3 runs to 14 residues. CDR3 loop: CASQGLAGRDTQYF. Written as DNA, the CDR3 is TGTGCCAGCCAAGGACTAGCGGGGCGAGATACGCAGTATTTT.

A remark on this clone: Other DNA sequences in the sample encode the same CDR3. This chain links TRBV7-2 with TRBJ2-7; D not resolved. Germline CDR1 and CDR2: SGHTA and FQGNSA. V shed 4 bases and J shed 2 bases, with 3 bases lying between them. The CDR3 contains 11 residues. CDR3 loop: CASSSTYEQYF. In DNA, the CDR3 is TGTGCCAGCAGCTCCACCTACGAGCAGTACTTC. Together with reference TRBV7-2 and TRBJ2-7, the CDR3 gives the full variable domain: GAGVSQSPSNKVTEKGKDVELRCDPISGHTALYWYRQSLGQGLEFLIYFQGNSAPDKSGLPSDRFSAERTGGSVSTLTIQRTQQEDSAVYLCASSSTYEQYFGPGTRLTVT.

This clone was detected only a few times. This chain links TRBV6-6 with TRBJ1-6; 9 bases line up with TRBD1. Germline CDR1 reads MNHNY; CDR2 reads SVGAGI (reference sequence). V lost 2 bases and J lost 10; bases outside the gene matches: 3. The length of the CDR3 is 14 residues. As DNA, the CDR3 is TGTGCCAGCAGTTACGGGGACAGGGTCTCACCCCTCCACTTT. Protein sequence: CASSYGDRVSPLHF.

V usage is TRBV5-4 and J usage is TRBJ1-1; D gene ambiguous. Germline V lookup: CDR1 SGHNT, CDR2 YYREEE (reference sequence). The CDR3 sequence is 12 residues long. V was pared by 4 bases and J by 3 bases, with 7 bases between. The chain's CDR3 is CASSGTYTEAFF. CDR3 sequence (DNA): TGTGCCAGCAGCGGCACGTACACTGAAGCTTTCTTT.

The gene calls are TRBV6-1 and TRBJ2-3; 9 bases are a match to TRBD2. CDR1 is MNHNS and CDR2 is SASEGT in the germline V gene. The ends lost 3 bases at V and 4 bases at J; junction bases unmatched: 8. The CDR3 is made up of 16 amino acids. In nucleotides, the CDR3 is TGTGCCAGCAGTGAGTTGGCTAGCGGGATAGCAGATACGCAGTATTTT. Amino acid sequence: CASSELASGIADTQYF.

The chain recombines TRBV21-1 with TRBJ1-3. TRBV21-1 is assigned pseudogene status. The CDR3 is 16 amino acids. This CDR3 reads CASSKGLKGSGNTIYF. Here the CDR3 DNA reads TGTGCCAGCAGCAAAGGACTAAAGGGTTCTGGAAACACCATATATTTT.

The V and J genes are TRBV28 and TRBJ1-6, with D maybe TRBD1 (5 bases). This CDR3 has 14 residues. V was trimmed by 8 bases and J by 7 bases, leaving 15 bases between them. Germline V lookup: CDR1 MDHEN, CDR2 SYDVKM. CDR3 nucleotide sequence: TGTGCCAGCCGAACGGAACAGGCGAATTCACCCCTCCACTTT. The encoded protein is CASRTEQANSPLHF.

This clone was seen just once. The chain carries TRBV2 and TRBJ1-5; D gene uncertain. V dropped 3 bases and J dropped 4 bases, with 7 bases sitting between them. The CDR3 length is 13 residues. Germline V gives CDR1 SNHLY, CDR2 FYNNEI. DNA for the CDR3: TGTGCCAGCAGTGAGGAGATAAATCAGCCCCAGCATTTT. It encodes CASSEEINQPQHF.